This T cell receptor beta chain was observed in a study of OX40 agonist ivuxolimab in advanced cancers. About the study as a whole: Ivuxolimab, which targeted the costimulatory receptor OX40 (CD134), was an agonistic, fully human IgG2 monoclonal antibody. Intravenous ivuxolimab was administered to patients every 2 weeks at six dose levels: 0.01, 0.1, 0.3, 1.5, 3 and 10 mg/kg. Partial responses occurred in three dose-escalation patients, of whom one had hepatocellular carcinoma and two had cutaneous melanoma. The paper covers the monotherapy dose-escalation part of the phase I ivuxolimab trial, which included N ≈ 57 patients. In the dose-escalation cohort, 75% to 90% of patients were male, and the mean age was around 65 years with a range of about 20 to 80. Prior anti-PD-1, anti-PD-L1 or anti-CTLA-4 therapy was permitted, and 30% to 45% of dose-escalation patients had received checkpoint inhibitors. The point of sequencing TCRbeta in the periphery was to test whether ivuxolimab changed TCR sequence diversity and drove clonal T-cell expansion. Of the roughly 52 dose-escalation patients, hepatocellular carcinoma was present in approximately 20, melanoma in around 15, renal cell carcinoma in 9 and head and neck cancer in 9. On the study overall, not on this receptor specifically: Low levels of normalized T-cell clonal expansion were also seen in some patients who did not respond. Partial responders in the 0.1-3.0 mg/kg groups had among the lowest normalized peripheral clonal expansion, especially among CD8+ T cells. After ivuxolimab, CD8+ T cells had more expanded clones than CD4+ T cells on average. Which antigens the clonally expanded peripheral T cells were specific for was not determined. At doses from 0.1 to 3.0 mg/kg, clonal expansion was seen in both CD4+ and CD8+ blood T cells between baseline and week 6.

CDR1 and CDR2 are read off the germline V gene (reference sequence) as SEHNR and FQNEAQ. The CDR3 covers 15 residues, taking in both the cysteine and the phenylalanine. Kept here is only the CDR3 DNA, which spans 45 bases and is read in frame from base 1. The junction shows trimming of 5 bases on V and 1 base on J, and the gene matches do not reach 7 bases of it. Genomic DNA was isolated from the sorted cells so that the TCRbeta CDR3 region could be sequenced. The immunoSEQ Assay was used to sequence the TCRbeta CDR3 regions. Drawn from immuneACCESS, this table holds only the in-frame rearrangements with V and J called that TCRdb kept. Clones are partly lost; checked studies trace under half to an unresolved V gene and leave the rest unexplained. The sample table records about 36,000 clones; approximately 72% of these occur just once. The ten biggest clones cover roughly 13% of the sample. Note on this clone: Its cognate antigen has yet to be identified. No base-level quality is on record; no much larger clone is a single base apart.

The trial excluded patients who had a history of autoimmune disease or who were on systemic immunosuppression. Peripheral blood for TCR sequencing was drawn from every dose cohort at baseline, at cycle 4 day 1 and at cycle 7 day 1. Samples came from an open-label, multicenter, first-in-human phase I dose-escalation trial of ivuxolimab. Adults with locally advanced or metastatic melanoma, renal cell carcinoma, hepatocellular carcinoma or head and neck squamous cell carcinoma were enrolled in the trial. Before TCR sequencing, CD4+ and CD8+ T cells were separately sorted from peripheral blood. The TCR originated in an adult with an advanced solid tumor such as melanoma, head and neck, liver or kidney cancer. This chain joins TRBV7-9 to TRBJ1-1; 7 nucleotides in the junction match TRBD1. The material sequenced was CD4+ or CD8+ T cells sorted from blood, taken in a trial of the OX40 agonist ivuxolimab. The CDR3 reads CASSTPGTANTEAFF. Read as DNA, the sequence is TGTGCCAGCAGCACCCCCGGGACAGCGAACACTGAAGCTTTCTTT.